This TCR beta chain was obtained from a study of control samples from healthy donors and cancer patients. Profiling relied on immunoSEQ multiplex PCR, and the TCRdb table lists in-frame clones only, not all of them. The sample yields some 78,000 clones, roughly nine tenths seen once. The V gene's germline CDR1 is SGHVS and CDR2 FQNEAQ. The V end was cut by 1 base, the J end by 0 bases, with 13 bases between. This CDR3 region has 17 residues. The rearrangement joins TRBV7-8 to TRBJ2-1, with D maybe TRBD2 (7 bases). The sequence was collected from a woman aged 55-75 years in good health. Sequences were obtained from blood. CDR3 protein: CASSLGGGLSSYNEQFF. DNA for the CDR3: TGTGCCAGCAGCTTAGGGGGGGGCCTGAGCTCCTACAATGAGCAGTTCTTC.